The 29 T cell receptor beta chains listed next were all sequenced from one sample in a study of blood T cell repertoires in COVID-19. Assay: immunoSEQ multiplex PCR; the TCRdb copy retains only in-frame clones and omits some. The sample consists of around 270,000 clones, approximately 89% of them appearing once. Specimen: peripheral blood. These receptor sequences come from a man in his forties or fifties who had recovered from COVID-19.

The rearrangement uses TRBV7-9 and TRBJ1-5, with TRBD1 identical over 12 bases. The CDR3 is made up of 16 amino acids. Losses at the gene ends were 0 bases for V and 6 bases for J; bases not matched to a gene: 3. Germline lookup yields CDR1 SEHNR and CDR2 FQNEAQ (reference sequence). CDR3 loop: CASSLAGTGGGQPQHF. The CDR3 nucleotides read TGTGCCAGCAGCTTAGCTGGGACAGGGGGCGGTCAGCCCCAGCATTTT.

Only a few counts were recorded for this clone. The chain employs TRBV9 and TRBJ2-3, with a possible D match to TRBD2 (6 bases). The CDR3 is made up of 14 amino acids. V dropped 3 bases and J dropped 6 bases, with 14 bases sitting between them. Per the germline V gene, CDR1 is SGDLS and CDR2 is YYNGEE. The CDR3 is CASSGSGSSDTQYF. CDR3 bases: TGTGCCAGCAGCGGCAGCGGGTCCTCCGATACGCAGTATTTT.

CDR3 nucleotides: TGTGCCAGCTCACCACCCTTGGGTAGGGGGCGCGCAGATACGCAGTATTTT. Amino acid sequence: CASSPPLGRGRADTQYF. V and J are TRBV18 and TRBJ2-3; 7 bases fit TRBD1. V dropped 0 bases and J dropped 4; count of bases not matched to a gene: 10. The CDR3 contains 17 residues. Germline V gives CDR1 KGHSH, CDR2 LQKENI.

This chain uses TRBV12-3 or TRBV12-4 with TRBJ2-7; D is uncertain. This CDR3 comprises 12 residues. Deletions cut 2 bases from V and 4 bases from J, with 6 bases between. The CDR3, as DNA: TGTGCCAGCAGTTTATTGGCTTACGAGCAGTACTTC. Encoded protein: CASSLLAYEQYF.

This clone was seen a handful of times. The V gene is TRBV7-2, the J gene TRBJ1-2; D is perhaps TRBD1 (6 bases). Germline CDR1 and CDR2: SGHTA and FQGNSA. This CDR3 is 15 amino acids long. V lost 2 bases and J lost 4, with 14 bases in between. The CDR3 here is CASSLYKQGFYGYTF. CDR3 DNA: TGTGCCAGCAGCTTATATAAACAGGGCTTCTATGGCTACACCTTC.

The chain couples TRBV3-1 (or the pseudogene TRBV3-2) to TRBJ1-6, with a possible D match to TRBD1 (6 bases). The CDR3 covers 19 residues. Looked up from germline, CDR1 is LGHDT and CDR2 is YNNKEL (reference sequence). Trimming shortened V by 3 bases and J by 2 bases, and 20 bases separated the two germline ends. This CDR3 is CASSQGDRFSGTYNSPLHF. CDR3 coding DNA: TGTGCCAGCAGCCAGGGTGACAGGTTCTCAGGGACCTATAATTCACCCCTCCACTTT.

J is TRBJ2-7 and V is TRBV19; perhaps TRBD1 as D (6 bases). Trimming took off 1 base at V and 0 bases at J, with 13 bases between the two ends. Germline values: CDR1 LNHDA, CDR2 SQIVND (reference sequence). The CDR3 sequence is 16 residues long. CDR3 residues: CASSIGLTGTSYEQYF. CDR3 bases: TGTGCCAGTAGTATAGGACTGACAGGAACCTCCTACGAGCAGTACTTC. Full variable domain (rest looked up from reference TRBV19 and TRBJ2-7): DGGITQSPKYLFRKEGQNVTLSCEQNLNHDAMYWYRQDPGQGLRLIYYSQIVNDFQKGDIAEGYSVSREKKESFPLTVTSAQKNPTAFYLCASSIGLTGTSYEQYFGPGTRLTVT.

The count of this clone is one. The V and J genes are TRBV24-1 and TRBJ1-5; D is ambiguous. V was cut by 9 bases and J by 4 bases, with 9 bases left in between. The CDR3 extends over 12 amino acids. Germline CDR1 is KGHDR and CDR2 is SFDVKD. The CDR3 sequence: CATSPGNQPQHF. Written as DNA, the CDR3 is TGTGCCACCTCGCCGGGTAATCAGCCCCAGCATTTT.

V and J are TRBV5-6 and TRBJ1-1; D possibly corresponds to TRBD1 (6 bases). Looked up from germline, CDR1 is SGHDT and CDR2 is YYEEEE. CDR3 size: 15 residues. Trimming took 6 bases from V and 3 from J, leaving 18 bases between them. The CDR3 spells CASNPRGGRYTEAFF. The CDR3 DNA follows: TGTGCCAGCAACCCACGGGGGGGGCGGTACACTGAAGCTTTCTTT.

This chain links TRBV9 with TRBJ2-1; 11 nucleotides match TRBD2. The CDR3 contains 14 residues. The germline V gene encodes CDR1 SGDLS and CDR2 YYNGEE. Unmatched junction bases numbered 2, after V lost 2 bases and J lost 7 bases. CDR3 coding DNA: TGTGCCAGCAGCGTTAGCGGGGGGGCAAATGAGCAGTTCTTC. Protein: CASSVSGGANEQFF.

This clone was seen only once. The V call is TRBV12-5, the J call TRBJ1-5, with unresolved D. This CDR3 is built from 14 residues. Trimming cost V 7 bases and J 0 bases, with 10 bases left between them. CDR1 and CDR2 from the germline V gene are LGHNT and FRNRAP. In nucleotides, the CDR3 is TGTGCTAGTGCCCCGAGAGGTAGCAATCAGCCCCAGCATTTT. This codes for CASAPRGSNQPQHF.

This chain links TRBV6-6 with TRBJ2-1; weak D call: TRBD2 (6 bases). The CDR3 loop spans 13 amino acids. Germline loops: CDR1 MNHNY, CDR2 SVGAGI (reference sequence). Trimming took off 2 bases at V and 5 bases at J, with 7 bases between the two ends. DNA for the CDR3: TGTGCCAGCAGTTACGGAGGGCACAATGAGCAGTTCTTC. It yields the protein CASSYGGHNEQFF.

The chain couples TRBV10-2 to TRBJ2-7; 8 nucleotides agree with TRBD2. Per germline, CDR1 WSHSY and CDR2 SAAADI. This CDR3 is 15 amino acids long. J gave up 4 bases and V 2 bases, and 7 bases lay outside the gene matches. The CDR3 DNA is TGCGCCAGCAGTGAGATAGCGGGAAGGGAGTACGAGCAGTACTTC. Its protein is CASSEIAGREYEQYF.

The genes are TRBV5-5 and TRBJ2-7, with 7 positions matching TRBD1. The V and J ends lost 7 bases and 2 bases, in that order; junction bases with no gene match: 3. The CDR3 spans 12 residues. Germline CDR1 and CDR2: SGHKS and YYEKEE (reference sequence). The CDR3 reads CASSGTAYEQYF. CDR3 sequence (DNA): TGTGCCAGCTCCGGGACAGCCTACGAGCAGTACTTC.

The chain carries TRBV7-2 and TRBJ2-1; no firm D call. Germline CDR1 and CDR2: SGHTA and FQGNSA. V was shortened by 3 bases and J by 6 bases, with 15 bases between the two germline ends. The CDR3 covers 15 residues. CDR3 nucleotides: TGTGCCAGCAGCTTGGATATAGCCCCCGGCAATGAGCAGTTCTTC. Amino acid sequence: CASSLDIAPGNEQFF.

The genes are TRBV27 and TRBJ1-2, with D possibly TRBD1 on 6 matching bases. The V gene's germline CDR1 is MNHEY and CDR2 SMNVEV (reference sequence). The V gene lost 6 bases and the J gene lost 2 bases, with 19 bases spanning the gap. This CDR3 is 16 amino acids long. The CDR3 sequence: CASSPGVGRGNYGYTF. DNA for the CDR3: TGTGCCAGCAGCCCAGGAGTGGGGAGGGGGAACTATGGCTACACCTTC.

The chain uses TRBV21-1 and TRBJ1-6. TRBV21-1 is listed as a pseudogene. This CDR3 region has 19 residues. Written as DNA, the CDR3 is TGTGCCAGCAGCAGAAGGAAATCAGGGAGGAGCTCCTATAATTCACCCCTCCACTTT. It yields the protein CASSRRKSGRSSYNSPLHF.

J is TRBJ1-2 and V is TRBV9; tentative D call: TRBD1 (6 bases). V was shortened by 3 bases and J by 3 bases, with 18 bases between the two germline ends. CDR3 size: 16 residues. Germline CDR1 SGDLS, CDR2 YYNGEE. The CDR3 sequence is CASSGRGGVMDYGYTF. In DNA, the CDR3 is TGTGCCAGCAGCGGGAGAGGGGGGGTAATGGACTATGGCTACACCTTC.

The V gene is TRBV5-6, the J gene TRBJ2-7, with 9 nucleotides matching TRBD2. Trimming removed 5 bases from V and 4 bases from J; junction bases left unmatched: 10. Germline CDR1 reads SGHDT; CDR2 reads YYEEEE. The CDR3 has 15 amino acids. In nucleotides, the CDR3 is TGTGCCAGCAGATTAAGCGGGGGGACACCTTACGAGCAGTACTTC. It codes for CASRLSGGTPYEQYF.

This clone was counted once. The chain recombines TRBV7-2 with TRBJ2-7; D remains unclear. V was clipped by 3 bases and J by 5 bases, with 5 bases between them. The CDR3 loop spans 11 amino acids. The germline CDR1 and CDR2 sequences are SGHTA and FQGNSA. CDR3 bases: TGTGCCAGCAGCTTTTTAAACGAGCAGTACTTC. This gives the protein CASSFLNEQYF.

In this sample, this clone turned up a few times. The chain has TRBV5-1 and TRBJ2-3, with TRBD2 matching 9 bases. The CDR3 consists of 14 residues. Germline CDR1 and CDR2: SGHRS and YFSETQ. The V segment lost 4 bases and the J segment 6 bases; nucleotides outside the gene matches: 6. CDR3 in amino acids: CASSHSGSEDTQYF. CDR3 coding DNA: TGCGCCAGCAGCCATAGCGGGAGTGAGGATACGCAGTATTTT.

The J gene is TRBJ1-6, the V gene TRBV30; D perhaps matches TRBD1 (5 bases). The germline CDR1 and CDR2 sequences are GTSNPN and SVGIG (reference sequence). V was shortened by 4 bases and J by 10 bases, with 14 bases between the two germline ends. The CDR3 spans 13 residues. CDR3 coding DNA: TGTGCCTGGAACCGGGGGGAGGACTCACCCCTCCACTTT. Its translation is CAWNRGEDSPLHF.

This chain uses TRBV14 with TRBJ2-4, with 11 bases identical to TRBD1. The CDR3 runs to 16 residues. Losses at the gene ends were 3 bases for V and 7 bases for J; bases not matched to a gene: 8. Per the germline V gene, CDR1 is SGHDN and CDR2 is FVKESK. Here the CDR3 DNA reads TGTGCCAGCAGCCAGACCTTTGGGACAGGGGGGAACATTCAGTACTTC. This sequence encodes CASSQTFGTGGNIQYF.

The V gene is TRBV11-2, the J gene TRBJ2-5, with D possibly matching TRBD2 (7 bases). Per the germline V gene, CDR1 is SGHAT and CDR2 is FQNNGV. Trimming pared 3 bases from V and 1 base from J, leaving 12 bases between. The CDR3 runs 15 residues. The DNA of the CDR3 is TGTGCCAGCAGCTTTTACGGGGGGCCCCAAGAGACCCAGTACTTC. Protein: CASSFYGGPQETQYF.

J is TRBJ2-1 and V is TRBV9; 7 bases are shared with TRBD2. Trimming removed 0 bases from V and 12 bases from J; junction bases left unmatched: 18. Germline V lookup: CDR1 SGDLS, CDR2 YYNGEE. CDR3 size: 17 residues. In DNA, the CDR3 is TGTGCCAGCAGCGTAGGTTCGGCGGGAGCCCCTTGGGTGCCGCAGTTCTTC. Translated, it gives CASSVGSAGAPWVPQFF.

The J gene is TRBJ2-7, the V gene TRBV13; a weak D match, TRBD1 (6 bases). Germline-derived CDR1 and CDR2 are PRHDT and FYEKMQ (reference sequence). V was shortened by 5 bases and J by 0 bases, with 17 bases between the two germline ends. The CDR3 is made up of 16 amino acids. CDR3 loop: CASSPPQGIPSYEQYF. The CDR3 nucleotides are TGTGCCAGCAGCCCACCTCAGGGGATACCCTCCTACGAGCAGTACTTC.

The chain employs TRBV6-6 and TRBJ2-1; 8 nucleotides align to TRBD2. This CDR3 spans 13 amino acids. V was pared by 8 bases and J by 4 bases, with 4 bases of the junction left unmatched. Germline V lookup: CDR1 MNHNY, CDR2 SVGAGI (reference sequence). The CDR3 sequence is CASGSGAYNEQFF. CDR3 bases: TGTGCCAGCGGTAGCGGGGCTTACAATGAGCAGTTCTTC.

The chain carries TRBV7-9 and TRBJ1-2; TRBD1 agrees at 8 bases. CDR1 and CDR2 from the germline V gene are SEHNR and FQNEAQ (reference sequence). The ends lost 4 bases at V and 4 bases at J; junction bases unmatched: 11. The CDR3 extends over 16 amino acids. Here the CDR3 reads CASSSGVRGHRYGYTF. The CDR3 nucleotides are TGTGCCAGCAGCTCAGGGGTCAGGGGGCATCGCTATGGCTACACCTTC.

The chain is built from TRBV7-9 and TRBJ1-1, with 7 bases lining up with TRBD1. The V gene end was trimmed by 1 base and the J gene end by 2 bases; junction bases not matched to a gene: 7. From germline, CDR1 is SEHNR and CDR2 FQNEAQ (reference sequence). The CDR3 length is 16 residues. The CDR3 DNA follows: TGTGCCAGCAGCTTAGACTGGGGACAGAGTAACACTGAAGCTTTCTTT. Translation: CASSLDWGQSNTEAFF.